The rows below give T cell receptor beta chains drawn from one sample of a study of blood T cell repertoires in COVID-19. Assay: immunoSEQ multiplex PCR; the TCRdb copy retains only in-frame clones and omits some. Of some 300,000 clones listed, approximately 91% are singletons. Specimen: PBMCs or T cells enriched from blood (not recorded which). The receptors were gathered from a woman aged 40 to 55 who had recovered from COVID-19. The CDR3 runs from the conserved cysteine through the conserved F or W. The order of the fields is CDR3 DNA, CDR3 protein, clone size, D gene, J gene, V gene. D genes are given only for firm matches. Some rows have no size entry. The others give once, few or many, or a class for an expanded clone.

cdr3_nt: TGTGCCAGTAGTAACGCGGGAAACACAGATACGCAGTATTTT
cdr3_aa: CASSNAGNTDTQYF
clone_size: NA
d_call: NA
j_call: TRBJ2-3
v_call: TRBV19

cdr3_nt: TGTGCCAGCAGCTTAAGGACAGGGAGCTCCTACGAGCAGTACTTC
cdr3_aa: CASSLRTGSSYEQYF
clone_size: NA
d_call: TRBD1
j_call: TRBJ2-7
v_call: TRBV7-6

cdr3_nt: TGTGCCAGCAACTTTGAGAGCACAGATACGCAGTATTTT
cdr3_aa: CASNFESTDTQYF
clone_size: NA
d_call: NA
j_call: TRBJ2-3
v_call: TRBV12-3/TRBV12-4

cdr3_nt: TGTGCCAGCAGCTTCAGCGGGCGATTAGCTTTCTTT
cdr3_aa: CASSFSGRLAFF
clone_size: NA
d_call: NA
j_call: TRBJ1-1
v_call: TRBV11-3

cdr3_nt: TGTGCCAGCAGCTTCACTGGTAAGCAGTTCTTC
cdr3_aa: CASSFTGKQFF
clone_size: NA
d_call: NA
j_call: TRBJ2-1
v_call: TRBV7-2

cdr3_nt: TGTGCCAGCTGCTCGGCAGGGTGGACTGAAGCTTTCTTT
cdr3_aa: CASCSAGWTEAFF
clone_size: NA
d_call: NA
j_call: TRBJ1-1
v_call: TRBV7-9

cdr3_nt: TGTGCCAGCAGCCAAGTGGGACAGGGTGGCGGCTACACCTTC
cdr3_aa: CASSQVGQGGGYTF
clone_size: NA
d_call: TRBD1
j_call: TRBJ1-2
v_call: TRBV3-1/TRBV3-2

cdr3_nt: TGTGCCAGCAGCTTAAGGGGGTTTTTGGGACAGGCCTACAATGAGCAGTTCTTC
cdr3_aa: CASSLRGFLGQAYNEQFF
clone_size: NA
d_call: TRBD1
j_call: TRBJ2-1
v_call: TRBV7-3

cdr3_nt: TGTGCCACTAGCTTAGCGACGGTACGCTCTGGAAACACCATATATTTT
cdr3_aa: CATSLATVRSGNTIYF
clone_size: NA
d_call: NA
j_call: TRBJ1-3
v_call: TRBV15

cdr3_nt: TGTGCCAGCAGCTCAAGGGCTAGCGGTCGGTACAATGAGCAGTTCTTC
cdr3_aa: CASSSRASGRYNEQFF
clone_size: NA
d_call: TRBD2
j_call: TRBJ2-1
v_call: TRBV11-2

cdr3_nt: TGTGCCAGCAGCTTCGGGACAATTAACTATGGCTACACCTTC
cdr3_aa: CASSFGTINYGYTF
clone_size: NA
d_call: NA
j_call: TRBJ1-2
v_call: TRBV11-2

cdr3_nt: TGTGCCTGGAGTCCAGGGGGTAGAGGCCAAGAGACCCAGTACTTC
cdr3_aa: CAWSPGGRGQETQYF
clone_size: NA
d_call: TRBD1
j_call: TRBJ2-5
v_call: TRBV30

cdr3_nt: TGTGCCATCAGTGAGTCCAAGGACGGGAGGGCCCTGGGAGAGACCCAGTACTTC
cdr3_aa: CAISESKDGRALGETQYF
clone_size: NA
d_call: TRBD2
j_call: TRBJ2-5
v_call: TRBV10-3

cdr3_nt: TGTGCCAGCAGGCAGGGGGCGCGGGGCTACACCTTC
cdr3_aa: CASRQGARGYTF
clone_size: once
d_call: TRBD1
j_call: TRBJ1-2
v_call: TRBV28

cdr3_nt: TGTGCCAGCAGCTTGTATATGCGGGGGGCTGGAAACACCATATATTTT
cdr3_aa: CASSLYMRGAGNTIYF
clone_size: NA
d_call: NA
j_call: TRBJ1-3
v_call: TRBV7-2

cdr3_nt: TGTGCCAGCAGCTTAAGTGTTTTACAGCCCACAGATACGCAGTATTTT
cdr3_aa: CASSLSVLQPTDTQYF
clone_size: few
d_call: NA
j_call: TRBJ2-3
v_call: TRBV11-3

cdr3_nt: TGTGCCAGCAGCTTAGTGGACAGGGCCTCCTACGAGCAGTACTTC
cdr3_aa: CASSLVDRASYEQYF
clone_size: NA
d_call: TRBD1
j_call: TRBJ2-7
v_call: TRBV7-9

cdr3_nt: TGCGCCAGCAGCCCGGACAGGGAAAGGAATTCACCCCTCCACTTT
cdr3_aa: CASSPDRERNSPLHF
clone_size: NA
d_call: TRBD1
j_call: TRBJ1-6
v_call: TRBV4-1

cdr3_nt: TGTGCCAGCAGTTACTCGGCGGGAGGTAAAAACATTCAGTACTTC
cdr3_aa: CASSYSAGGKNIQYF
clone_size: NA
d_call: TRBD2
j_call: TRBJ2-4
v_call: TRBV6-5

cdr3_nt: TGCGCCAGCAGCTCACCTCCGGGACTAGCGGACGCGAGCTCCTACAATGAGCAGTTCTTC
cdr3_aa: CASSSPPGLADASSYNEQFF
clone_size: NA
d_call: TRBD2
j_call: TRBJ2-1
v_call: TRBV4-1

cdr3_nt: TGTGCCAGCGGCCCTCACCAAGAGACCCAGTACTTC
cdr3_aa: CASGPHQETQYF
clone_size: NA
d_call: NA
j_call: TRBJ2-5
v_call: TRBV6-6

cdr3_nt: TGTGCCAGCTCACCTAATCCTAGCTCCTACGAGCAGTACTTC
cdr3_aa: CASSPNPSSYEQYF
clone_size: NA
d_call: NA
j_call: TRBJ2-7
v_call: TRBV18

cdr3_nt: TGTGCCAGCAGCCCCGGGACTAGCGGGGCCAATGAGCAGTTCTTC
cdr3_aa: CASSPGTSGANEQFF
clone_size: once
d_call: TRBD2
j_call: TRBJ2-1
v_call: TRBV7-2

cdr3_nt: TGTGCCAGCAGCCAAATAGGGGACACCGGGGAGCTGTTTTTT
cdr3_aa: CASSQIGDTGELFF
clone_size: NA
d_call: NA
j_call: TRBJ2-2
v_call: TRBV16

cdr3_nt: TGTGCCAGCAGCTTGCGTAGCGGGAGTTCCCACAATGAGCAGTTCTTC
cdr3_aa: CASSLRSGSSHNEQFF
clone_size: NA
d_call: TRBD2
j_call: TRBJ2-1
v_call: TRBV5-4

cdr3_nt: TGTGCCAGCCGGATTCCGTACAGGCCCTACGAGCAGTACTTC
cdr3_aa: CASRIPYRPYEQYF
clone_size: once
d_call: NA
j_call: TRBJ2-7
v_call: TRBV11-2

cdr3_nt: TGTGCCAGCGTGGCGGAGACAGCGATCACCGGGGAGCTGTTTTTT
cdr3_aa: CASVAETAITGELFF
clone_size: NA
d_call: NA
j_call: TRBJ2-2
v_call: TRBV6-5

cdr3_nt: TGTGCCAGCAGTTTTGCCTATGGTACAGATACGCAGTATTTT
cdr3_aa: CASSFAYGTDTQYF
clone_size: NA
d_call: NA
j_call: TRBJ2-3
v_call: TRBV27

cdr3_nt: TGTGCCAGCACCGACGGGACACCCCAAGAGACCCAGTACTTC
cdr3_aa: CASTDGTPQETQYF
clone_size: NA
d_call: NA
j_call: TRBJ2-5
v_call: TRBV28

cdr3_nt: TGTGCCAGCAGTGTTATTAGAGGGACAGGGGGTTCACCCCTCCACTTT
cdr3_aa: CASSVIRGTGGSPLHF
clone_size: few
d_call: TRBD1
j_call: TRBJ1-6
v_call: TRBV28

cdr3_nt: TGTGCCAGCAGCTTAGTACGGGGAGCCTACAATGAGCAGTTCTTC
cdr3_aa: CASSLVRGAYNEQFF
clone_size: NA
d_call: NA
j_call: TRBJ2-1
v_call: TRBV11-2

cdr3_nt: TGTGCCACCTCCCTACGGGAAAGGTCCGCTGAAGCTTTCTTT
cdr3_aa: CATSLRERSAEAFF
clone_size: once
d_call: NA
j_call: TRBJ1-1
v_call: TRBV28

cdr3_nt: TGTGCCTGGAGTCGTCAGGGATTCTATGGCTACACCTTC
cdr3_aa: CAWSRQGFYGYTF
clone_size: NA
d_call: NA
j_call: TRBJ1-2
v_call: TRBV30

cdr3_nt: TGTGCCAGCAGTTACTTCGGGGTTAATGAAAAACTGTTTTTT
cdr3_aa: CASSYFGVNEKLFF
clone_size: NA
d_call: NA
j_call: TRBJ1-4
v_call: TRBV6-5

cdr3_nt: TGTGCCAGCAGCACCGGGACAGTTGAAAAACTGTTTTTT
cdr3_aa: CASSTGTVEKLFF
clone_size: NA
d_call: TRBD1
j_call: TRBJ1-4
v_call: TRBV7-2

cdr3_nt: TGTGCCAGCTCCGCCGTAGGGGGGGACACTGAAGCTTTCTTT
cdr3_aa: CASSAVGGDTEAFF
clone_size: NA
d_call: NA
j_call: TRBJ1-1
v_call: TRBV18